This TCR beta chain was identified in a study of cytomegalovirus exposure and HLA in healthy donors. Points on this clone: Its target is not known.

Study observations and caveats: The investigators catalogued 180 or so TCR beta chains as cytomegalovirus-associated. Association of a missense DCLRE1C variant with TCR beta V- and J-gene trimming was reported in a later analysis.

The V gene end was trimmed by 4 bases and the J gene end by 4 bases; junction bases not matched to a gene: 10. Germline CDR1 SGHAT, CDR2 FQNNGV. The CDR3 runs to 15 residues. PCR used 60 Vbeta primers and 13 Jbeta primers. Sequencing used immunoSEQ multiplex PCR; TCRdb keeps in-frame clones, though not all of them. The data contain about 60,000 clones, around two thirds of them singletons. The origin of this receptor is a woman aged 55 to 70 in good health and CMV-seropositive. The sequenced sample was PBMCs. The chain is built from TRBV11-2 and TRBJ2-7; 7 nucleotides align to TRBD2. The CDR3 DNA reads TGTGCCAGCAGCTCACCCTGGACTAGAGGGTACGAGCAGTACTTC. It encodes CASSSPWTRGYEQYF.